The source of this T cell receptor beta chain is a study of blood T cell repertoires in COVID-19. Across the whole study: There were acute and convalescent COVID-19 samples, and they came from the United States, Italy and Spain.

The CDR3 consists of 14 residues. This clone was counted ten times or more. Using immunoSEQ multiplex PCR, the repertoire was profiled, and TCRdb retains in-frame clones only, with some absent. The table has about 160,000 clones, about 80% seen once; the top ten hold over 20%. The sequenced sample was peripheral blood. V usage is TRBV1 and J usage is TRBJ2-1; the D call TRBD2 from the table was never checked on the DNA. TRBV1 is designated a pseudogene. The source is a woman aged 80 or older with acute or convalescent COVID-19. The CDR3 is CTSSHRRKSDEQFF. DNA for the CDR3: TGCACCAGCAGCCATAGACGGAAAAGCGATGAGCAGTTCTTC.